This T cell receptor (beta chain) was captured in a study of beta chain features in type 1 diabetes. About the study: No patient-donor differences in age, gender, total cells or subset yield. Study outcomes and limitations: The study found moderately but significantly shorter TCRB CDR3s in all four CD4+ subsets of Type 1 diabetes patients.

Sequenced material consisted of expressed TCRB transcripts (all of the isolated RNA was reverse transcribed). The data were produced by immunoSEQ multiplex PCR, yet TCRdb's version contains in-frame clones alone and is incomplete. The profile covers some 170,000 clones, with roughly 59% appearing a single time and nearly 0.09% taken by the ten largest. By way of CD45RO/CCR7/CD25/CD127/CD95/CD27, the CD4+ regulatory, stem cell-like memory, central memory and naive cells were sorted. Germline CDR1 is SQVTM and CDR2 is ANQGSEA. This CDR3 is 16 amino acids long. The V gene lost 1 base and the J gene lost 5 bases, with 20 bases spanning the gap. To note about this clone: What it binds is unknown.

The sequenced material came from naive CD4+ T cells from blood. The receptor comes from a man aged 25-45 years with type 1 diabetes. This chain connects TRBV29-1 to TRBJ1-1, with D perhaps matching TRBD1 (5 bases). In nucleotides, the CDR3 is TGCAGCGTTGAAGGGCAGGGAGGCGCGGGGATAACTGAAGCTTTCTTT. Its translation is CSVEGQGGAGITEAFF.